These 17 T cell receptor beta chains were all obtained from the same sample, sequenced in a study of shared clonotypes between healthy human individuals. This table comes from immunoSEQ multiplex PCR, and its TCRdb copy is limited to in-frame clones, with some not included. Here the sample spans roughly 2.6 million clones, more than 80% being singletons. Input material: naive CD4+ T cells sorted from blood. Subset given: CD45RA+ positively selected. The receptors were sampled from a young man in good health.

This chain uses TRBV30 with TRBJ1-6; possibly TRBD1 for D (6 bases). Trimming cost V 5 bases and J 9 bases, with 17 bases left between them. There are 14 residues in the CDR3. Germline V gives CDR1 GTSNPN, CDR2 SVGIG (reference sequence). Here the CDR3 reads CAWGNREGGSPLHF. The CDR3 bases are TGTGCCTGGGGAAACAGGGAGGGAGGTTCACCCCTCCACTTT.

The table lists this clone with a count of one. The CDR3 is CASIGTGVLSGNTIYF. As DNA, the CDR3 is TGTGCCAGTATCGGGACAGGGGTACTATCTGGAAACACCATATATTTT. This chain connects TRBV19 to TRBJ1-3; 10 bases align to TRBD1. This CDR3 is 16 amino acids long. Germline V gene data show CDR1 as LNHDA and CDR2 as SQIVND (reference sequence). V shed 7 bases and J 1 base; nucleotides not matched to a gene: 7.

As for this clone: The sample has other DNA sequences that encode this CDR3 too. The chain employs TRBV11-2 and TRBJ2-7; D remains ambiguous. Per germline, CDR1 SGHAT and CDR2 FQNNGV. The CDR3 has 13 residues. V was trimmed by 4 bases and J by 3 bases, leaving 10 bases between them. The CDR3 DNA follows: TGTGCCAGCAGCTCACCCGCTAGCTACGAGCAGTACTTC. It yields the protein CASSSPASYEQYF.

The genes are TRBV19 and TRBJ2-1; D might be TRBD2 (6 bases). The V end lost 6 bases, the J end lost 7 bases, and 19 bases lay between the germline ends. Germline-derived CDR1 and CDR2 are LNHDA and SQIVND (reference sequence). This CDR3 region has 15 residues. The CDR3 sequence is CASSVNRDWGNEQFF. The CDR3 nucleotides are TGTGCCAGTAGCGTTAACCGGGACTGGGGGAATGAGCAGTTCTTC.

This chain connects TRBV5-1 to TRBJ2-7; D possibly corresponds to TRBD2 (5 bases). Trimming removed 1 base at V and 5 bases at J, with 16 bases between. This CDR3 has 15 residues. From germline, CDR1 is SGHRS and CDR2 YFSETQ. CDR3 sequence reads: CASSLSPGTVDEQYF. CDR3 coding DNA: TGCGCCAGCAGCTTGAGTCCGGGAACGGTCGACGAGCAGTACTTC.

The J gene is TRBJ2-1, the V gene TRBV29-1; perhaps TRBD2 as D (6 bases). Germline values: CDR1 SQVTM, CDR2 ANQGSEA. This CDR3 has 12 amino acids. Trimming pared 8 bases from V and 6 bases from J, leaving 14 bases between. Written as DNA, the CDR3 is TGCAGCTTTACGGCCGGGGGCAATGAGCAGTTCTTC. Protein product: CSFTAGGNEQFF.

This clone was counted once. The V and J genes are TRBV7-9 and TRBJ2-3; tentatively, D is TRBD2 (5 bases). CDR1 and CDR2 (germline): SEHNR, FQNEAQ (reference sequence). V dropped 2 bases and J dropped 5 bases, with 14 bases sitting between them. CDR3 length: 15 residues. The CDR3 sequence is CASSLQAVHRDTQYF. CDR3 bases: TGTGCCAGCAGCTTACAAGCGGTCCACCGAGATACGCAGTATTTT. Full variable domain (missing parts from reference TRBV7-9 and TRBJ2-3): DTGVSQNPRHKITKRGQNVTFRCDPISEHNRLYWYRQTLGQGPEFLTYFQNEAQLEKSRLLSDRFSAERPKGSFSTLEIQRTEQGDSAMYLCASSLQAVHRDTQYFGPGTRLTVL.

V usage is TRBV30 and J usage is TRBJ1-2; D gene ambiguous. This CDR3 is 12 amino acids long. Trimming cost V 2 bases and J 7 bases, with 11 bases left between them. From germline, CDR1 is GTSNPN and CDR2 SVGIG (reference sequence). CDR3 loop: CAWSSLFGGYTF. Here the CDR3 DNA reads TGTGCCTGGAGTTCTCTTTTCGGTGGCTACACCTTC.

V gene TRBV16 combines with J gene TRBJ1-1; 7 nucleotides line up with TRBD1. This CDR3 is 14 amino acids long. From germline, CDR1 is KGHSY and CDR2 FQNENV. V trimming: 2 bases; J trimming: 5 bases; junction bases outside the gene matches: 5. The CDR3 spells CASSQIPGQTEAFF. The CDR3 bases are TGTGCCAGCAGCCAAATACCGGGACAGACTGAAGCTTTCTTT.

The chain couples TRBV5-1 to TRBJ2-1, with TRBD1 matching 12 bases. The ends lost 0 bases at V and 0 bases at J; junction bases unmatched: 4. Germline CDR1 and CDR2: SGHRS and YFSETQ. The CDR3 totals 18 residues. Written as DNA, the CDR3 is TGCGCCAGCAGCTTGGCCATGGGACAGGGGGCCTCCTACAATGAGCAGTTCTTC. It encodes CASSLAMGQGASYNEQFF. The complete variable domain, with remaining parts taken from reference TRBV5-1 and TRBJ2-1, reads KAGVTQTPRYLIKTRGQQVTLSCSPISGHRSVSWYQQTPGQGLQFLFEYFSETQRNKGNFPGRFSGRQFSNSRSEMNVSTLELGDSALYLCASSLAMGQGASYNEQFFGPGTRLTVL.

The J gene is TRBJ2-7, the V gene TRBV21-1. TRBV21-1 is described as a pseudogene. This CDR3 comprises 12 residues. The CDR3 spells CASSTGPHEQYF. The CDR3, as DNA: TGTGCCAGCAGCACCGGACCCCACGAGCAGTACTTC.

The V and J genes are TRBV6-5 and TRBJ1-5; D not resolved. CDR1 and CDR2 from the germline V gene are MNHEY and SVGAGI. The V end was cut by 9 bases, the J end by 4 bases, with 16 bases between. CDR3 size: 14 residues. DNA of the CDR3: TGTGCCAGTGGATCGCACGGAATGAATCAGCCCCAGCATTTT. This sequence encodes CASGSHGMNQPQHF.

The table lists this clone with a few counts. This rearrangement joins TRBV2 to TRBJ1-2; D perhaps matches TRBD1 (5 bases). Germline V gives CDR1 SNHLY, CDR2 FYNNEI. CDR3 size: 12 residues. Trimming removed 8 bases from V and 4 bases from J, with 11 bases in between. CDR3 in amino acids: CASRPGPYGYTF. The CDR3, as DNA: TGTGCCAGCCGTCCAGGGCCCTATGGCTACACCTTC.

The table lists this clone with a count of one. The CDR3 DNA is TGCGCCAGCAGCATCCCGGGACTAGCGGGTAATGAGCAGTTCTTC. Its protein is CASSIPGLAGNEQFF. The chain combines TRBV5-1 with TRBJ2-1; the match to TRBD2 covers 12 bases. The J segment lost 7 bases and the V segment lost 4 bases, leaving 6 bases of the junction unmatched. CDR3 size: 15 residues. CDR1 is SGHRS, CDR2 YFSETQ, per germline. Based on the CDR3 plus reference TRBV5-1 and TRBJ2-1, the full variable domain is KAGVTQTPRYLIKTRGQQVTLSCSPISGHRSVSWYQQTPGQGLQFLFEYFSETQRNKGNFPGRFSGRQFSNSRSEMNVSTLELGDSALYLCASSIPGLAGNEQFFGPGTRLTVL.

The chain joins TRBV10-3 to TRBJ2-1; 14 nucleotides line up with TRBD2. There are 15 residues in the CDR3. V lost 8 bases and J lost 4; bases outside the gene matches: 4. Germline V gene sequence: CDR1 ENHRY, CDR2 SYGVKD. DNA for the CDR3: TGTGCCATCGGGACTAGCGGGGGCCCATACAATGAGCAGTTCTTC. Protein product: CAIGTSGGPYNEQFF.

A note on this clone: The sample contains more than one DNA sequence encoding this CDR3. The V gene is TRBV5-1, the J gene TRBJ1-5; 9 bases agree with TRBD1. The CDR3 totals 13 residues. Per germline, CDR1 SGHRS and CDR2 YFSETQ. V trimming: 4 bases; J trimming: 7 bases; junction bases outside the gene matches: 3. The CDR3 coding sequence is TGCGCCAGCAGCCCAACAGGGGGCCAGCCCCAGCATTTT. Residues: CASSPTGGQPQHF.

On this clone: Other DNA sequences within the sample encode an identical CDR3. The J gene is TRBJ2-7, the V gene TRBV2; 9 bases match TRBD1. The CDR3 has 14 residues. Per the germline V gene, CDR1 is SNHLY and CDR2 is FYNNEI. J gave up 0 bases and V 3 bases, and 0 bases lay outside the gene matches. CDR3 amino acids: CASSEGQGSYEQYF. The CDR3 coding sequence is TGTGCCAGCAGTGAGGGACAGGGCTCCTACGAGCAGTACTTC. The variable domain in full, completed from reference TRBV2 and TRBJ2-7, reads EPEVTQTPSHQVTQMGQEVILRCVPISNHLYFYWYRQILGQKVEFLVSFYNNEISEKSEIFDDQFSVERPDGSNFTLKIRSTKLEDSAMYFCASSEGQGSYEQYFGPGTRLTVT.